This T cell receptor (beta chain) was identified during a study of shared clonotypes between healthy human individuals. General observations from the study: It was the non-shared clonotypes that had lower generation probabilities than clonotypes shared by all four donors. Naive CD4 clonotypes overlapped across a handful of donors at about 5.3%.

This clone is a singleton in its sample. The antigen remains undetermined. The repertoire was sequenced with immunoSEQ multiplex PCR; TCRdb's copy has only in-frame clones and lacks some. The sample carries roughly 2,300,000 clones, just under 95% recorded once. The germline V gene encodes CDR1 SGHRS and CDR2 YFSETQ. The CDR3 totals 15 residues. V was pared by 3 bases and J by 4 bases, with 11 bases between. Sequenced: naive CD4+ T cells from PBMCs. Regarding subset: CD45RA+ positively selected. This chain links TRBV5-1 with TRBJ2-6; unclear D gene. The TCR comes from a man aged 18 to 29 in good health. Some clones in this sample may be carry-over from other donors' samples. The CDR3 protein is CASSYDPLGANVLTF. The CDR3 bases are TGCGCCAGCAGCTATGACCCCTTGGGGGCCAACGTCCTGACTTTC.